Listed here are 26 T cell receptor beta chains from one sample, sequenced in a study of T cell responses to AZD1222 COVID-19 vaccine (TCRdb year 2021). The meaning of the sample's time point label: about 28 days (+/-7) after the second vaccine dose. Libraries were constructed by the immunoSEQ multiplex PCR assay. In TCRdb, the immuneACCESS table is reduced to in-frame sequences with V and J assigned. These tables do not hold every clone; where another copy was compared, an unresolved V gene accounts for under half, and the others remain unexplained. For this sample there are about 56,000 clones; less than 90% appear just once. Of the sample, 6.9% falls within the top ten clones. The sequencing here drew on peripheral blood, taken 28 days after the second AZD1222 dose. These receptors came from an adult who received the AZD1222 COVID-19 vaccine.

This chain links TRBV19 with TRBJ1-5; D ambiguous. V was shortened by 3 bases and J by 4 bases, with 13 bases between the two germline ends. The CDR3 has 15 amino acids. From germline, CDR1 is LNHDA and CDR2 SQIVND (reference sequence). The CDR3 DNA reads TGTGCCAGTAGTATTATGGGGTACGAGAATCAGCCCCAGCATTTT. Amino acid sequence: CASSIMGYENQPQHF. Together with reference TRBV19 and TRBJ1-5, the CDR3 gives the full variable domain: DGGITQSPKYLFRKEGQNVTLSCEQNLNHDAMYWYRQDPGQGLRLIYYSQIVNDFQKGDIAEGYSVSREKKESFPLTVTSAQKNPTAFYLCASSIMGYENQPQHFGDGTRLSIL.

The chain uses TRBV28 and TRBJ1-5; no definite D call. Between the trimmed V and J ends, which lost 4 bases and 4 bases, there was a span of 26 bases. This CDR3 is built from 19 residues. Germline CDR1 reads MDHEN; CDR2 reads SYDVKM. For the CDR3, the DNA is TGTGCCAGCAGTTCCTCGCATGGGAGGAGCTCAAACCCTAATCAGCCCCAGCATTTT. Its protein is CASSSSHGRSSNPNQPQHF.

The chain recombines TRBV28 with TRBJ1-6, with TRBD1 matching over 7 bases. Germline V gene data show CDR1 as MDHEN and CDR2 as SYDVKM. V gave up 6 bases and J gave up 6 bases; unmatched junction bases: 8. This CDR3 is 15 amino acids long. CDR3 loop: CASSLGQDLNSPLHF. CDR3 nucleotides: TGTGCCAGCAGCCTCGGACAGGACCTTAATTCACCCCTCCACTTT.

The J gene is TRBJ1-5, the V gene TRBV4-3; D is ambiguous. The CDR3 is 14 amino acids. Germline-derived CDR1 and CDR2 are LGHNA and YSLEER. V was cut by 4 bases and J by 5 bases, with 12 bases left in between. The CDR3 DNA reads TGCGCCAGCAGCCTCTATGATGGTTATCAGCCCCAGCATTTT. Translation: CASSLYDGYQPQHF.

This rearrangement joins TRBV30 to TRBJ1-6, with TRBD1 matching 11 bases. J gave up 7 bases and V 3 bases, and 8 bases lay outside the gene matches. Germline CDR1 is GTSNPN and CDR2 is SVGIG (reference sequence). There are 16 residues in the CDR3. The CDR3 loop is CAWRLRDRGRNSPLHF. CDR3 DNA: TGTGCCTGGAGACTCCGGGACAGGGGGAGAAATTCACCCCTCCACTTT. The whole variable domain, remainder taken from reference TRBV30 and TRBJ1-6, is SQTIHQWPATLVQPVGSPLSLECTVEGTSNPNLYWYRQAAGRGLQLLFYSVGIGQISSEVPQNLSASRPQDRQFILSSKKLLLSDSGFYLCAWRLRDRGRNSPLHFGNGTRLTVT.

V usage is TRBV2 and J usage is TRBJ1-2; D remains ambiguous. This CDR3 is 14 amino acids long. With 0 bases removed from V and 1 base from J, the gap between germline ends came to 6 bases. Germline values: CDR1 SNHLY, CDR2 FYNNEI. CDR3 sequence (DNA): TGTGCCAGCAGTGAAGCGAGGATTAACTATGGCTACACCTTC. It translates to CASSEARINYGYTF.

The chain is built from TRBV6-5 and TRBJ1-1; 7 bases are shared with TRBD1. In germline, CDR1 is MNHEY, CDR2 SVGAGI. The CDR3 loop spans 13 amino acids. J lost 10 bases, V lost 0 bases, and 5 bases had no gene match. The CDR3 spells CASSYSIGGRAFF. In DNA form, the CDR3 reads TGTGCCAGCAGTTACTCGATAGGGGGCCGAGCTTTCTTT.

The table lists this clone with a few counts. The rearrangement links TRBV28 to TRBJ1-5; D gene ambiguous. Germline V gene lookup returns CDR1 MDHEN and CDR2 SYDVKM. The CDR3 is 20 residues long. Trimming pared 5 bases from V and 0 bases from J, leaving 26 bases between. The CDR3 protein is CASSHGRNPYSLYSNQPQHF. CDR3 coding DNA: TGTGCCAGCAGTCACGGACGGAATCCCTATTCCTTGTATAGCAATCAGCCCCAGCATTTT. The full variable domain, in which reference TRBV28 and TRBJ1-5 provide the parts outside the CDR3, is DVKVTQSSRYLVKRTGEKVFLECVQDMDHENMFWYRQDPGLGLRLIYFSYDVKMKEKGDIPEGYSVSREKKERFSLILESASTNQTSMYLCASSHGRNPYSLYSNQPQHFGDGTRLSIL.

The genes are TRBV18 and TRBJ2-3; D unresolved. Germline CDR1 and CDR2: KGHSH and LQKENI. V lost 0 bases to trimming and J lost 6 bases, with 7 bases between them. CDR3 length equals 13 residues. CDR3 DNA: TGTGCCAGCTCACCACCAGGAAGGGATACGCAGTATTTT. This encodes CASSPPGRDTQYF.

This clone was found once. The rearrangement uses TRBV5-4 and TRBJ2-1, with 7 bases lining up with TRBD2. Germline values: CDR1 SGHNT, CDR2 YYREEE (reference sequence). With 4 bases clipped from V and 1 base from J, the junction kept 8 bases outside the gene matches. The CDR3 length is 16 residues. The CDR3 is CASSDSSGTSYNEQFF. The CDR3 DNA sequence: TGTGCCAGCAGCGATTCTAGCGGTACGTCCTACAATGAGCAGTTCTTC.

The chain uses TRBV6-5 and TRBJ2-1; TRBD2 aligns across 7 bases. CDR3 size: 15 residues. Germline trimming cut 0 bases from V and 8 bases from J; bases unmatched to any gene: 7. CDR1 and CDR2 from the germline V gene are MNHEY and SVGAGI. The CDR3 sequence is CASSYSGWEGHEQFF. The CDR3, as DNA: TGTGCCAGCAGTTACTCAGGGTGGGAGGGTCATGAGCAGTTCTTC.

This chain links TRBV6-5 with TRBJ1-1; perhaps TRBD1 as D (5 bases). This CDR3 contains 16 residues. Germline-derived CDR1 and CDR2 are MNHEY and SVGAGI. Trimming removed 2 bases at V and 1 base at J, with 14 bases between. In DNA form, the CDR3 reads TGTGCCAGCAGTTACAATTCGGCAGGGAGGAACACTGAAGCTTTCTTT. Translating it yields CASSYNSAGRNTEAFF.

The chain uses TRBV5-1 and TRBJ1-4; D may be TRBD1 (6 bases). Germline assignment: CDR1 SGHRS and CDR2 YFSETQ. The CDR3 spans 16 residues. With 2 bases removed from V and 7 bases from J, the gap between germline ends came to 18 bases. CDR3 protein: CASSFRGARGGEKLFF. The CDR3 region has the DNA TGCGCCAGCAGCTTTCGGGGGGCCAGGGGAGGTGAAAAACTGTTTTTT.

This chain connects TRBV28 to TRBJ2-4, with D possibly being TRBD1 (6 bases). V was cut by 3 bases and J by 7 bases, with 7 bases left in between. Looked up from germline, CDR1 is MDHEN and CDR2 is SYDVKM. The CDR3 has 12 residues. CDR3 sequence reads: CASSFQGNIQYF. CDR3 bases: TGTGCCAGCAGTTTCCAGGGGAACATTCAGTACTTC.

The chain is built from TRBV28 and TRBJ2-7; 7 bases map to TRBD2. Looked up from germline, CDR1 is MDHEN and CDR2 is SYDVKM. This CDR3 comprises 14 residues. V lost 6 bases to trimming and J lost 5 bases; unmatched junction nucleotides: 10. CDR3 coding DNA: TGTGCCAGCAGCTCGGGAGGCAGGAGCGACGAGCAGTACTTC. This codes for CASSSGGRSDEQYF.

The rearrangement joins TRBV24-1 to TRBJ2-7; D not certain. The CDR3 spans 13 residues. CDR1 and CDR2 from the germline V gene are KGHDR and SFDVKD. The V gene lost 4 bases and the J gene lost 4 bases, with 10 bases spanning the gap. The CDR3 coding sequence is TGTGCCACCAGTGACGGCGGCAAATACGAGCAGTACTTC. Its protein is CATSDGGKYEQYF.

The V and J genes are TRBV7-2 and TRBJ2-3, with a weak D call TRBD2 (5 bases). CDR3 size: 14 residues. The V gene's germline CDR1 is SGHTA and CDR2 FQGNSA. V gave up 5 bases and J gave up 6 bases, with 15 bases separating them. CDR3 loop: CASSLRTGKDTQYF. The CDR3 nucleotides read TGTGCCAGCAGCCTCCGGACTGGCAAGGATACGCAGTATTTT.

Notes on this clone: One end of the junction varies from germline; a read error may be responsible. DNA for the CDR3: TGTGCCAGCCGTTACCCGGGACTAGCGGACTACGAGCAGTACTTC. It yields the protein CASRYPGLADYEQYF. The J gene is TRBJ2-7, the V gene TRBV6-2 or TRBV6-3; 11 positions agree with TRBD2. The CDR3 totals 15 residues. Germline V gene lookup returns CDR1 MNHEY and CDR2 SVGEGT.

This chain links TRBV5-1 with TRBJ2-7, with D hard to call. The CDR3 totals 14 residues. Germline lookup yields CDR1 SGHRS and CDR2 YFSETQ. V shed 0 bases and J shed 2 bases, with 9 bases lying between them. The CDR3 nucleotides read TGCGCCAGCAGCTTGGTGTCAGGAACCTACGAGCAGTACTTC. It encodes CASSLVSGTYEQYF.

The rearrangement joins TRBV5-1 to TRBJ1-2; 7 bases are a match to TRBD1. The V and J ends lost 0 bases and 0 bases, in that order; junction bases with no gene match: 8. Germline CDR1 reads SGHRS; CDR2 reads YFSETQ. There are 17 residues in the CDR3. The CDR3, as DNA: TGCGCCAGCAGCTTGGCCGGGACAGCCCAAGCTAACTATGGCTACACCTTC. Protein sequence: CASSLAGTAQANYGYTF.

This clone was seen just once. The J gene is TRBJ2-7, the V gene TRBV4-2, with TRBD2 matching over 9 bases. CDR1 and CDR2 from the germline V gene are LGHNA and YNFKEQ. This CDR3 region has 15 residues. The trim removed 1 base at V and 2 bases at J, leaving 3 bases unmatched. CDR3 residues: CASSQGAGGPYEQYF. The DNA of the CDR3 is TGTGCCAGCAGCCAAGGGGCGGGAGGGCCCTACGAGCAGTACTTC.

The rearrangement links TRBV19 to TRBJ1-5; a weak D match, TRBD1 (5 bases). This CDR3 has 14 residues. Germline-derived CDR1 and CDR2 are LNHDA and SQIVND (reference sequence). V lost 5 bases, J lost 5 bases, and 13 bases lay in between. The CDR3 spells CASSEWSGDQPQHF. The DNA of the CDR3 is TGTGCCAGTAGTGAGTGGTCGGGGGATCAGCCCCAGCATTTT.

The gene calls are TRBV28 and TRBJ1-2, with TRBD1 matching over 7 bases. With V trimmed by 6 bases and J by 5 bases, 12 bases remained unmatched. Germline CDR1 MDHEN, CDR2 SYDVKM. This CDR3 is 15 amino acids long. CDR3 sequence: CASSSPPTGNYGYTF. CDR3 DNA: TGTGCCAGCAGCTCCCCACCGACAGGGAATTATGGCTACACCTTC.

The genes are TRBV18 and TRBJ1-1, with 9 bases fitting TRBD1. This CDR3 is built from 15 residues. Germline V gives CDR1 KGHSH, CDR2 LQKENI. J was trimmed by 6 bases and V by 1 base; bases with no gene match: 6. CDR3: CASSPQGTGLAEAFF. CDR3 nucleotide sequence: TGTGCCAGCTCACCACAGGGGACAGGGTTGGCTGAAGCTTTCTTT.

The V gene is TRBV28, the J gene TRBJ1-2, with TRBD1 matching 9 bases. Germline V gives CDR1 MDHEN, CDR2 SYDVKM. V gave up 6 bases and J gave up 8 bases; unmatched junction bases: 7. The CDR3 totals 13 residues. The CDR3 loop reads CASSRQGGFGYTF. DNA for the CDR3: TGTGCCAGCAGCCGACAGGGGGGTTTCGGCTACACCTTC.

CDR3 coding DNA: TGTGCCACCAGTGATCAACAGGGAAACCACGAGCAGTACTTC. Translating gives CATSDQQGNHEQYF. The gene calls are TRBV24-1 and TRBJ2-7; D possibly corresponds to TRBD1 (6 bases). Deletions cut 3 bases from V and 5 bases from J, with 13 bases between. The CDR3 extends over 14 amino acids. CDR1 KGHDR and CDR2 SFDVKD come from the germline V gene.